The present T cell receptor beta chain was sequenced within a study of CD8+CD57+ T cells in acquired aplastic anemia. This clonotype has more than one count but fewer than ten. For CDR3 and TCR beta VDJ profiling, genomic DNA was the template used. Via MiXCR, TCRdb re-called the reads, giving one row per CDR3 protein. The table has about 81,000 distinct CDR3 sequences, 40% to 55% seen once. The germline CDR1 and CDR2 sequences are SGDLS and YYNGEE. CDR3 size: 16 residues. Germline trimming cut 4 bases from V and 1 base from J; bases unmatched to any gene: 4. V usage is TRBV9 and J usage is TRBJ2-3; 12 bases map to TRBD2. The origin of this receptor is a human donor in good health, serving as a control. Sequenced sample: sorted CD4+, CD8+, or CD8+CD57+ T cells (not recorded which) from PBMCs. The chain's CDR3 is CASSPPSGGGTDTQYF. CDR3 in DNA: TGTGCCAGCAGCCCCCCTAGCGGGGGGGGCACAGATACGCAGTATTTT.